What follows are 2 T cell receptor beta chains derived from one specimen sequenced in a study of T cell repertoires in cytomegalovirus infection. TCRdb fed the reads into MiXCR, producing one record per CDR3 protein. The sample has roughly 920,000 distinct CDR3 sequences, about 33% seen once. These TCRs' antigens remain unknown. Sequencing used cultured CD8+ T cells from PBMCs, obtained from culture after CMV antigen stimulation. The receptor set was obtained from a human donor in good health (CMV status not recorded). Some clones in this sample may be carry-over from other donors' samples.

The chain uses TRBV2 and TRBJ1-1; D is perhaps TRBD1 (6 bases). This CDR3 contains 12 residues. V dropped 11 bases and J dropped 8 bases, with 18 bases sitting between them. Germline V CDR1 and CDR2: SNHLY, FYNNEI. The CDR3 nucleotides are TGTGCCTCTCAGGGGCAGCTACAAGAAGCTTTCTTT. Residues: CASQGQLQEAFF.

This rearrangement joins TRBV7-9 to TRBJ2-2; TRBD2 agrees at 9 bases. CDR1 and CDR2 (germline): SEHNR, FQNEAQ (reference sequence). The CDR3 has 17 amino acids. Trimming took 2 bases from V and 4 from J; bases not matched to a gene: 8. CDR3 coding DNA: TGTGCCAGCAGCTTATATCTAGCGGGACCCCCCACCGGGGAGCTGTTTTTT. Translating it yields CASSLYLAGPPTGELFF.